Shown below are 21 T cell receptor beta chains from a single sample sequenced in a study of blood T cell repertoires in COVID-19. Clones were read by immunoSEQ multiplex PCR, and TCRdb kept only the in-frame ones, dropping some. The table has about 170,000 clones, roughly four fifths seen once; the top ten hold approximately 10%. The sample was peripheral blood. All receptors come from a man aged 65 to 85 with active or convalescent COVID-19.

This clone appeared a few times. The genes are TRBV24-1 and TRBJ1-2, with TRBD1 as a possible D gene (5 bases). Germline values: CDR1 KGHDR, CDR2 SFDVKD. The CDR3 totals 12 residues. Trimming took off 5 bases at V and 5 bases at J, with 8 bases between the two ends. CDR3 in amino acids: CATSAGTYGYTF. As DNA, the CDR3 is TGTGCCACCAGTGCAGGGACTTATGGCTACACCTTC.

The V and J genes are TRBV18 and TRBJ1-1, with D tentatively TRBD1 (5 bases). The ends were cut back, 4 bases at V and 5 bases at J, with 11 bases in the middle. Per the germline V gene, CDR1 is KGHSH and CDR2 is LQKENI. This CDR3 contains 13 residues. The chain's CDR3 is CASSQGEGTEAFF. In DNA form, the CDR3 reads TGTGCCAGCTCACAAGGGGAGGGGACTGAAGCTTTCTTT.

The chain uses TRBV7-2 and TRBJ2-7; 7 bases line up with TRBD2. The CDR3 is 14 residues long. CDR1 is SGHTA and CDR2 is FQGNSA in the germline V gene. V shed 2 bases and J 6 bases; nucleotides not matched to a gene: 7. CDR3 amino acids: CASSLFLAGAEQYF. The CDR3 DNA sequence: TGTGCCAGCAGCTTATTCCTCGCGGGAGCCGAGCAGTACTTC.

The gene calls are TRBV9 and TRBJ2-3, with D perhaps matching TRBD2 (5 bases). V was trimmed by 0 bases and J by 3 bases, leaving 5 bases between them. The CDR3 totals 13 residues. The germline gives CDR1 SGDLS, CDR2 YYNGEE. The CDR3 loop is CASSVAGTDTQYF. CDR3 nucleotides: TGTGCCAGCAGCGTAGCGGGAACAGATACGCAGTATTTT.

The CDR3 DNA follows: TGCAGCGTTGACAGGGGGCTCGCTGAAGCTTTCTTT. Translation gives CSVDRGLAEAFF. This chain uses TRBV29-1 with TRBJ1-1, with 8 bases that match TRBD1. The CDR3 runs to 12 residues. With 3 bases clipped from V and 6 bases from J, the junction kept 3 bases outside the gene matches. Per the germline V gene, CDR1 is SQVTM and CDR2 is ANQGSEA.

The V gene is TRBV24-1, the J gene TRBJ2-1; 10 nucleotides line up with TRBD1. This CDR3 has 16 amino acids. Germline-derived CDR1 and CDR2 are KGHDR and SFDVKD. Unmatched junction bases numbered 6, after V lost 4 bases and J lost 4 bases. This CDR3 reads CATSEGGTGEYNEQFF. The CDR3 DNA reads TGTGCCACCAGTGAGGGTGGGACAGGGGAATACAATGAGCAGTTCTTC.

This clone showed up just a few times. This sequence joins TRBV5-1 and TRBJ1-4; D is uncertain. This CDR3 comprises 14 residues. Germline V gene sequence: CDR1 SGHRS, CDR2 YFSETQ. Between the trimmed V and J ends, which lost 4 bases and 8 bases, there was a span of 15 bases. The CDR3 coding sequence is TGCGCCAGCAGCCGACTCGGCAGTGGGGAAAAACTGTTTTTT. Its protein product is CASSRLGSGEKLFF.

This clone occurred a few times. The genes are TRBV7-9 and TRBJ1-2, with D perhaps matching TRBD1 (5 bases). This CDR3 has 15 residues. Trimming cost V 5 bases and J 4 bases, with 17 bases left between them. Per the germline V gene, CDR1 is SEHNR and CDR2 is FQNEAQ (reference sequence). The CDR3 coding sequence is TGTGCCAGCAGCCCCCCGGGGGTGAACTCCTATGGCTACACCTTC. It specifies CASSPPGVNSYGYTF.

The chain is built from TRBV18 and TRBJ1-2; 7 bases map to TRBD1. The germline V gene has CDR1 KGHSH and CDR2 LQKENI. This CDR3 has 14 amino acids. The V segment lost 4 bases and the J segment 6 bases; nucleotides outside the gene matches: 8. Here the CDR3 DNA reads TGTGCCAGCTCACGTGACAGGGAGACTCATGGCTACACCTTC. It translates to CASSRDRETHGYTF.

The V gene is TRBV11-3, the J gene TRBJ1-1; D call uncertain. The CDR3 extends over 12 amino acids. Germline V CDR1 and CDR2: SGHNT, YENEEA. Trimming shortened V by 4 bases and J by 5 bases, and 8 bases separated the two germline ends. The CDR3 DNA reads as TGTGCCAGCAGCTCCCGGGATACTGAAGCTTTCTTT. Protein: CASSSRDTEAFF.

V usage is TRBV10-3 and J usage is TRBJ2-1, with D possibly being TRBD2 (6 bases). Germline CDR1 ENHRY, CDR2 SYGVKD. Trimming took off 0 bases at V and 7 bases at J, with 16 bases between the two ends. The CDR3 spans 16 residues. CDR3 in amino acids: CAISESGRPGSNEQFF. DNA for the CDR3: TGTGCCATCAGTGAGTCAGGGAGGCCAGGGAGTAATGAGCAGTTCTTC.

V gene TRBV9 combines with J gene TRBJ2-5; 9 bases map to TRBD1. V lost 1 base and J lost 7; bases outside the gene matches: 11. This CDR3 has 16 amino acids. The V gene's germline CDR1 is SGDLS and CDR2 YYNGEE. This CDR3 is CASSVTPTGGKVTQYF. CDR3 sequence (DNA): TGTGCCAGCAGCGTAACCCCGACAGGGGGGAAGGTGACCCAGTACTTC. Together with reference TRBV9 and TRBJ2-5, the CDR3 gives the full variable domain: DSGVTQTPKHLITATGQRVTLRCSPRSGDLSVYWYQQSLDQGLQFLIQYYNGEERAKGNILERFSAQQFPDLHSELNLSSLELGDSALYFCASSVTPTGGKVTQYFGPGTRLLVL.

This clone has just one count. The chain employs TRBV6-5 and TRBJ2-3; D not resolved. Germline CDR1 reads MNHEY; CDR2 reads SVGAGI. V lost 4 bases to trimming and J lost 3 bases, with 11 bases between them. CDR3 length: 14 amino acids. CDR3 DNA: TGTGCCAGCAGTTTAGAACCCAGGACAGATACGCAGTATTTT. It specifies CASSLEPRTDTQYF.

This chain uses TRBV18 with TRBJ2-7, with D possibly TRBD1 on 6 matching bases. V shed 3 bases and J shed 6 bases, with 15 bases lying between them. Germline lookup yields CDR1 KGHSH and CDR2 LQKENI. CDR3 length: 14 residues. The chain's CDR3 is CASSPGQGTGEQYF. The CDR3 coding sequence is TGTGCCAGCTCACCGGGACAAGGGACGGGCGAGCAGTACTTC.

V usage is TRBV3-1 (or the pseudogene TRBV3-2) and J usage is TRBJ2-1, with a possible D match to TRBD2 (6 bases). V lost 4 bases and J 8 bases, leaving 18 bases between the germline ends. The germline CDR1 and CDR2 sequences are LGHDT and YNNKEL (reference sequence). The CDR3 sequence is 15 residues long. DNA of the CDR3: TGTGCCAGCAGCCTCTACTTCGGGGGTATCGATGAGCAGTTCTTC. It is translated as CASSLYFGGIDEQFF.

The chain combines TRBV6-2 or TRBV6-3 with TRBJ1-2; possibly TRBD1 for D (6 bases). V lost 6 bases and J 3 bases, leaving 17 bases between the germline ends. The CDR3 spans 15 residues. Germline V gives CDR1 MNHEY, CDR2 SVGEGT. The CDR3 spells CASSSTGRGYYGYTF. CDR3 sequence (DNA): TGTGCCAGCAGCTCGACGGGCAGGGGATACTATGGCTACACCTTC.

The CDR3, as DNA: TGTGCCAGCAGCGGCTCTCCGCCAGATACGCAGTATTTT. It encodes CASSGSPPDTQYF. The chain employs TRBV14 and TRBJ2-3; D is unresolved. The germline CDR1 and CDR2 sequences are SGHDN and FVKESK. Trimming stripped 5 bases from V and 4 bases from J, with 10 bases between. The CDR3 length is 13 residues.

The V and J genes are TRBV2 and TRBJ1-3; D gene unclear. The V end lost 4 bases, the J end lost 9 bases, and 13 bases lay between the germline ends. The CDR3 runs to 13 residues. CDR1 and CDR2 (germline): SNHLY, FYNNEI. The CDR3 loop is CASSGEALSTIYF. The CDR3 coding sequence is TGTGCCAGCAGTGGAGAGGCCCTTAGCACCATATATTTT.

This chain joins TRBV30 and TRBJ1-5; 7 bases are shared with TRBD1. The CDR3 is made up of 13 amino acids. Looked up from germline, CDR1 is GTSNPN and CDR2 is SVGIG (reference sequence). V was pared by 5 bases and J by 4 bases, with 5 bases of the junction left unmatched. The CDR3 region is CAWSDRWNQPQHF. CDR3 DNA sequence: TGTGCCTGGTCGGACAGGTGGAATCAGCCCCAGCATTTT. The whole variable domain, remainder taken from reference TRBV30 and TRBJ1-5, is SQTIHQWPATLVQPVGSPLSLECTVEGTSNPNLYWYRQAAGRGLQLLFYSVGIGQISSEVPQNLSASRPQDRQFILSSKKLLLSDSGFYLCAWSDRWNQPQHFGDGTRLSIL.

The CDR3 spells CASSLGQGVEGYTF. The CDR3, as DNA: TGTGCCAGCTCACTCGGACAGGGAGTCGAGGGCTACACCTTC. V gene TRBV18 combines with J gene TRBJ1-2, with TRBD1 identical over 8 bases. J gave up 8 bases and V 4 bases, and 9 bases lay outside the gene matches. This CDR3 is 14 amino acids long. In germline, CDR1 is KGHSH, CDR2 LQKENI.

The chain carries TRBV28 and TRBJ1-1; D not resolved. The CDR3 totals 13 residues. In germline, CDR1 is MDHEN, CDR2 SYDVKM. With 6 bases removed from V and 0 bases from J, the gap between germline ends came to 8 bases. The CDR3 loop reads CASSSPMNTEAFF. For the CDR3, the DNA is TGTGCCAGCAGCTCACCTATGAACACTGAAGCTTTCTTT.